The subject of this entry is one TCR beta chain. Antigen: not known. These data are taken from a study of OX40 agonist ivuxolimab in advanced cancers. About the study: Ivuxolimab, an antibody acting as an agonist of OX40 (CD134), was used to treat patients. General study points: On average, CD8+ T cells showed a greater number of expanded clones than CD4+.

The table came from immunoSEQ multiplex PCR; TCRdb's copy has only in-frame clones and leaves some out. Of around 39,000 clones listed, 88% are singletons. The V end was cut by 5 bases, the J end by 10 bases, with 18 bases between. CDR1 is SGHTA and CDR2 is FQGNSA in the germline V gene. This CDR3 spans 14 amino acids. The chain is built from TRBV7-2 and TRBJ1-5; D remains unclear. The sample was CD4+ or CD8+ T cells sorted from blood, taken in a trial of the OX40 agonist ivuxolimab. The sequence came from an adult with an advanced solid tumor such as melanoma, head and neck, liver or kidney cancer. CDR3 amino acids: CASSETPGTYPQHF. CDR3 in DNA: TGTGCCAGCAGCGAAACTCCGGGAACCTATCCCCAGCATTTT.